This T cell receptor (beta chain) was recovered during a study of blood T cells in healthy people across ages. Whole-study findings and limits: Donor CMV status, an unknown factor, possibly confounded changes in expanded clonotypes.

In this sample, this clonotype turned up a few times. Its specificity is unknown. The ends lost 2 bases at V and 1 base at J; junction bases unmatched: 2. CDR3 size: 15 residues. CDR1 and CDR2 from the germline V gene are MNHEY and SMNVEV (reference sequence). Primers used in a second PCR of about 6 to 11 cycles were a sample-barcoded 5' primer and a J-beta primer mix. With 12 random nucleotides, a template-switch adaptor tagged each individual cDNA molecule. A single record per CDR3 protein comes from TCRdb applying MiXCR to the 5' RACE reads. The table records about 1.8 million distinct CDR3 sequences, 40% to 55% of them present only once.

This receptor was identified in a woman aged 40 to 55 in good health. V usage is TRBV27 and J usage is TRBJ2-1; 7 bases line up with TRBD2. The sequenced sample was blood. For the CDR3, the DNA is TGTGCCAGCAGTTTACTAGCGGCTTCCTACAATGAGCAGTTCTTC. Its protein is CASSLLAASYNEQFF.